This TCR beta chain was recorded in a study of T cell responses to AZD1222 COVID-19 vaccine. The study's findings and limits: Two AZD1222 administrations were followed by greater Spike-specific TCR breadth and depth. A mostly white British donor set with more females was recruited, and clonal diversity was possibly underestimated.

Generated by immunoSEQ multiplex PCR, the TCRdb table keeps only in-frame clones and is missing some. The sample lists some 130,000 clones; about 87% were seen once. Looked up from germline, CDR1 is SEHNR and CDR2 is FQNEAQ (reference sequence). The CDR3 is made up of 13 amino acids. Trimming pared 5 bases from V and 5 bases from J, leaving 13 bases between. Concerning this clone: The antigen is not known.

This clonotype originated in an adult in good health. V is TRBV7-9 and J is TRBJ2-7, with D maybe TRBD2 (7 bases). The sample here was peripheral blood, taken on day 0 of AZD1222 vaccination. The CDR3 region has the DNA TGTGCCAGCAGCCAGGGAGGGACAAACGAGCAGTACTTC. Amino acids: CASSQGGTNEQYF. The full variable domain, in which reference TRBV7-9 and TRBJ2-7 provide the parts outside the CDR3, is DTGVSQNPRHKITKRGQNVTFRCDPISEHNRLYWYRQTLGQGPEFLTYFQNEAQLEKSRLLSDRFSAERPKGSFSTLEIQRTEQGDSAMYLCASSQGGTNEQYFGPGTRLTVT.